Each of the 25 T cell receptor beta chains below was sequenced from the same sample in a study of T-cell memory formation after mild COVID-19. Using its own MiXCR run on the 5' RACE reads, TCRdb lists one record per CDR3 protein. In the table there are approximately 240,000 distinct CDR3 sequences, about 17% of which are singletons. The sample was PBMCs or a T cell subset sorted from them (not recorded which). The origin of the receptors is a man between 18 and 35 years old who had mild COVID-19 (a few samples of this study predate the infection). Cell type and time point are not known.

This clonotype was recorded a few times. CDR3 nucleotides: TGTGCCAGCAGTTACAAGGGGGGTCCCTCCTACGAGCAGTACTTC. Its translation: CASSYKGGPSYEQYF. V is TRBV6-2 or TRBV6-3 and J is TRBJ2-7; D may match TRBD1 or TRBD2 (6 bases each). The germline V gene encodes CDR1 MNHEY and CDR2 SVGEGT. The CDR3 runs to 15 residues. V lost 2 bases and J 0 bases, leaving 11 bases between the germline ends.

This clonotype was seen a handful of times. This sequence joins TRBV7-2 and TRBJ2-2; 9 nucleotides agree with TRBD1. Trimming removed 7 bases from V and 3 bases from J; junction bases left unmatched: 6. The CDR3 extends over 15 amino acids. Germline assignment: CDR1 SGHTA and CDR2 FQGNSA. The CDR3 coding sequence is TGTGCCAGCACCCTGACAGGGGGTTACACCGGGGAGCTGTTTTTT. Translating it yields CASTLTGGYTGELFF.

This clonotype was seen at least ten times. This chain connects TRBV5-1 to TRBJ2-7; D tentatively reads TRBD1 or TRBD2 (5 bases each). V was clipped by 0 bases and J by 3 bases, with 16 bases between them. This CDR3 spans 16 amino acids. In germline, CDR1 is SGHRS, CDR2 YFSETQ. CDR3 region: CASSLESGPAGYEQYF. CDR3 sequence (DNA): TGCGCCAGCAGCTTGGAGTCGGGACCGGCGGGCTACGAGCAGTACTTC.

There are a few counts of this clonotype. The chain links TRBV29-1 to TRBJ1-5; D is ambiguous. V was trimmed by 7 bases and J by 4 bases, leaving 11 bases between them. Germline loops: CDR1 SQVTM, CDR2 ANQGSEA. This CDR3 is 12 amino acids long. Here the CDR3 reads CSAGLGNQPQHF. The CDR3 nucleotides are TGCAGCGCCGGGCTGGGGAATCAGCCCCAGCATTTT.

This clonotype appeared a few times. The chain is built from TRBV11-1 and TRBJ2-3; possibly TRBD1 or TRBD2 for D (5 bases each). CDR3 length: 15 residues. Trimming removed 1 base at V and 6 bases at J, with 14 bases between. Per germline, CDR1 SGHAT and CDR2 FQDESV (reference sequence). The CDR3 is CASSLVGATGDTQYF. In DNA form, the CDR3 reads TGTGCCAGCAGCTTAGTCGGGGCGACTGGGGATACGCAGTATTTT. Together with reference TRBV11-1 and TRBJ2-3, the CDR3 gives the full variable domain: EAEVAQSPRYKITEKSQAVAFWCDPISGHATLYWYRQILGQGPELLVQFQDESVVDDSQLPKDRFSAERLKGVDSTLKIQPAELGDSAMYLCASSLVGATGDTQYFGPGTRLTVL.

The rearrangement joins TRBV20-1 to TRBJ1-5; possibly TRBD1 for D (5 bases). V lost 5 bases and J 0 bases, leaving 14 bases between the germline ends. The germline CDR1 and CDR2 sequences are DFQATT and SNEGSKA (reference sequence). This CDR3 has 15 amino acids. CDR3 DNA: TGCAGTGCTGGGGCAGGGCCTTATAGCAATCAGCCCCAGCATTTT. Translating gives CSAGAGPYSNQPQHF.

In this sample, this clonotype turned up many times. The CDR3 bases are TGCGCCAGCAGCCAAGCCCTGATACCCAAAGATACGCAGTATTTT. It codes for CASSQALIPKDTQYF. The chain employs TRBV4-1 and TRBJ2-3; no clear D. Germline V gives CDR1 MGHRA, CDR2 YSYEKL. The CDR3 covers 15 residues. V lost 1 base and J lost 5, with 13 bases in between.

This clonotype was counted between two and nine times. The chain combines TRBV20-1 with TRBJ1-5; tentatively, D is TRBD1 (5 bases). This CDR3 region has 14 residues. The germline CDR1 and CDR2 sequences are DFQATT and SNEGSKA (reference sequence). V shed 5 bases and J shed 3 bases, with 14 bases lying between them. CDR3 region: CSASTGPINQPQHF. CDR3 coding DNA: TGCAGTGCTTCTACAGGACCGATCAATCAGCCCCAGCATTTT.

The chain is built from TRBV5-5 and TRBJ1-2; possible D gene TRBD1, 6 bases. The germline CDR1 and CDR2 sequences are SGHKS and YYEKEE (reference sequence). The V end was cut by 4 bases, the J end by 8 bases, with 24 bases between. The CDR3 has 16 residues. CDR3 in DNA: TGTGCCAGCAGCGAAACAGCCAGGGGTCCGGCAGGAGGCTACACCTTC. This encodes CASSETARGPAGGYTF.

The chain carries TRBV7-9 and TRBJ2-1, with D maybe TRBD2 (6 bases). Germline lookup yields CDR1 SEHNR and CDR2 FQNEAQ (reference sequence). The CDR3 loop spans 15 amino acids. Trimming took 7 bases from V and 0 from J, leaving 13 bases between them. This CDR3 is CASNRRADSYNEQFF. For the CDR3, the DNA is TGTGCCAGCAACCGGAGGGCAGACTCCTACAATGAGCAGTTCTTC.

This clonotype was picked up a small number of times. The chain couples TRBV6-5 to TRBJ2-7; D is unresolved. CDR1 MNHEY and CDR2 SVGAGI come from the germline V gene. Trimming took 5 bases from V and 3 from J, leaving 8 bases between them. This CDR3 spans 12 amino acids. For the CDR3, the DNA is TGTGCCAGCAGTGATCCAGGCTACGAGCAGTACTTC. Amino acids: CASSDPGYEQYF.

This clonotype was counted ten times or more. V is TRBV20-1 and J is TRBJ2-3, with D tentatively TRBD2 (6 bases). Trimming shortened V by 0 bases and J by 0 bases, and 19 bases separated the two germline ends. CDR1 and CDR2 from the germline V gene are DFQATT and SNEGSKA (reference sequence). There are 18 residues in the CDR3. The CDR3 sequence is CSARDGQSGGDSTDTQYF. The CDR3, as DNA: TGCAGTGCTAGAGATGGCCAGTCAGGCGGGGATAGCACAGATACGCAGTATTTT.

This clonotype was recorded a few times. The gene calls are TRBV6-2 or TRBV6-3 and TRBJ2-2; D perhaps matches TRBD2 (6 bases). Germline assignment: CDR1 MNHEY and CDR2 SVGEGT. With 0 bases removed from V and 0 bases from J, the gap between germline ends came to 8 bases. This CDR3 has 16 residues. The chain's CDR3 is CASSYSGSSNTGELFF. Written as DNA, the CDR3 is TGTGCCAGCAGTTACTCCGGGAGTTCGAACACCGGGGAGCTGTTTTTT.

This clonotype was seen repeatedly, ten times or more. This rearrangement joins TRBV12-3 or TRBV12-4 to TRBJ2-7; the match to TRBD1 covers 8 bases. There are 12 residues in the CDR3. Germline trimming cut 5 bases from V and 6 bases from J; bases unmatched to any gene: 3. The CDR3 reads CASSLTGGEQYF. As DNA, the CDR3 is TGTGCCAGCAGTCTCACAGGGGGCGAGCAGTACTTC.

CDR3 sequence (DNA): TGTGCCAGCAGCCCAGTGGGGCGGGGGAGCACAGATACGCAGTATTTT. This sequence encodes CASSPVGRGSTDTQYF. The chain has TRBV7-2 and TRBJ2-3; 7 bases align to TRBD2. The CDR3 has 16 amino acids. The J segment lost 0 bases and the V segment lost 5 bases, leaving 8 bases of the junction unmatched. The germline gives CDR1 SGHTA, CDR2 FQGNSA.

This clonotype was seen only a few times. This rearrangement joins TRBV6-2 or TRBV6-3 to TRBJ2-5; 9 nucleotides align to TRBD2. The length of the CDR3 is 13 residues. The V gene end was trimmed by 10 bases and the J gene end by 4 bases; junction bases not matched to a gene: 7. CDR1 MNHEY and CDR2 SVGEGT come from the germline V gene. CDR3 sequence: CATRFSGGETQYF. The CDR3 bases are TGTGCCACCCGGTTTAGCGGGGGAGAGACCCAGTACTTC.

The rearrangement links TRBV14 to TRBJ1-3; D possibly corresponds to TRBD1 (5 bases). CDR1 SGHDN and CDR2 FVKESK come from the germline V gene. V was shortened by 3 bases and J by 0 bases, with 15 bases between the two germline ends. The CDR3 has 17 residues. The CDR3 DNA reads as TGTGCCAGCAGCCATAATAATCCGACAGCCTCTGGAAACACCATATATTTT. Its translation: CASSHNNPTASGNTIYF.

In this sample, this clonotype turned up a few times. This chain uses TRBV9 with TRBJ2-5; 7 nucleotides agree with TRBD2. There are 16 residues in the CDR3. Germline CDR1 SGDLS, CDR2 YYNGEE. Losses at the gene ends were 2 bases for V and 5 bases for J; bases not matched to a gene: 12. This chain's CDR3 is CASSVLGGGVAETQYF. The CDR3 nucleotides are TGTGCCAGCAGCGTCCTGGGCGGGGGTGTTGCCGAGACCCAGTACTTC.

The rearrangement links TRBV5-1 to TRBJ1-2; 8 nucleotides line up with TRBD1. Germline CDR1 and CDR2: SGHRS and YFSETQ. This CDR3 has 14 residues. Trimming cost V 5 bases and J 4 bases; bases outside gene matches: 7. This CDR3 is CASSDTGGVYGYTF. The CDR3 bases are TGCGCCAGCAGTGACACAGGGGGTGTCTATGGCTACACCTTC.

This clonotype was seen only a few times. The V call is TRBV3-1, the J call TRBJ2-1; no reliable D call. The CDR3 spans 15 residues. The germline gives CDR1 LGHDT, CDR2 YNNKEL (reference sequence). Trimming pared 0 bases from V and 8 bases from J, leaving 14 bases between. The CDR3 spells CASSQELGHLDEQFF. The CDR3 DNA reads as TGTGCCAGCAGCCAAGAATTGGGCCACTTGGATGAGCAGTTCTTC.

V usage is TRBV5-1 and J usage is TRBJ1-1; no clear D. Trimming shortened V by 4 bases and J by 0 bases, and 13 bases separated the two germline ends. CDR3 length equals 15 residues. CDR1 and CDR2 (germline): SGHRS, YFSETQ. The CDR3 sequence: CASSTRGGVNTEAFF. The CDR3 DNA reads TGCGCCAGCAGCACCCGAGGAGGAGTGAACACTGAAGCTTTCTTT.

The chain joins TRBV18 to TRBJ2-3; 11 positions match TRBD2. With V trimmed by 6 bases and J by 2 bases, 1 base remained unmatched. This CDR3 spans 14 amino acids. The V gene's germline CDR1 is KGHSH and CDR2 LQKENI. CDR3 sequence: CASSGLAATDTQYF. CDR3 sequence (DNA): TGTGCCAGCTCGGGACTAGCGGCCACAGATACGCAGTATTTT.

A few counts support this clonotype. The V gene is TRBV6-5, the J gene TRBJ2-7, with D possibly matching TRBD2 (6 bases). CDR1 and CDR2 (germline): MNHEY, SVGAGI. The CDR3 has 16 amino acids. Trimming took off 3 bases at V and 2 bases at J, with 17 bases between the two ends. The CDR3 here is CASSYDRGTLPYEQYF. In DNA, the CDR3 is TGTGCCAGCAGTTATGACCGCGGGACGTTACCCTACGAGCAGTACTTC.

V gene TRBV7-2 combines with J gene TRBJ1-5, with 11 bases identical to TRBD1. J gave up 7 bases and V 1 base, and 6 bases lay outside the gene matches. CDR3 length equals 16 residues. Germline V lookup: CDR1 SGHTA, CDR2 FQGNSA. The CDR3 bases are TGTGCCAGCAGCTTAGTGGGGACAGGGGGAGGGCAGCCCCAGCATTTT. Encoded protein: CASSLVGTGGGQPQHF. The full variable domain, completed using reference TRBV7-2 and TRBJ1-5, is GAGVSQSPSNKVTEKGKDVELRCDPISGHTALYWYRQSLGQGLEFLIYFQGNSAPDKSGLPSDRFSAERTGGSVSTLTIQRTQQEDSAVYLCASSLVGTGGGQPQHFGDGTRLSIL.

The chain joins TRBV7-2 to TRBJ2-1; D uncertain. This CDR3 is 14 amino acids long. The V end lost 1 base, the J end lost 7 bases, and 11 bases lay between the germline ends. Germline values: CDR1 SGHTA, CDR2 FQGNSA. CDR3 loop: CASSLGTGSNEQFF. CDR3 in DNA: TGTGCCAGCAGCTTAGGCACGGGTTCGAATGAGCAGTTCTTC.